This record looks at one T cell receptor beta chain sequence and its context. This record comes from a study of blood T cell repertoires in COVID-19. Looking at the study overall: T cells, B-cell-depleted T cells, or PBMCs provided the cDNA or gDNA that served as material.

TCRdb's table, derived via immunoSEQ multiplex PCR, lists solely in-frame clones and lacks some. The sample has tens of thousands of clones; roughly three quarters are singletons. The sequenced sample consisted of peripheral blood. This receptor was taken from a man aged 70-80 years with active or convalescent COVID-19.

The CDR3 DNA reads TGTGCCAGCTCACTAGACAGCTACGAGCAGTACTTC. This gives the protein CASSLDSYEQYF. V and J are TRBV18 and TRBJ2-7; D is perhaps TRBD1 (5 bases). Trimming stripped 4 bases from V and 3 bases from J, with 7 bases between. This CDR3 spans 12 amino acids. Germline lookup yields CDR1 KGHSH and CDR2 LQKENI.